These 32 T cell receptor beta chains share one sample of origin, sequenced in a study of tumor-infiltrating lymphocytes in primary liver carcinoma. The 20-30 mg bulk tissue piece was not sorted before simultaneous RNA and DNA extraction. Starting material of about 0.45 ug total RNA yielded TCR beta cDNA via a constant-region primer. Sequencing libraries for TCR beta derived from three nested multiplex PCR rounds that used slightly modified ARM-PCR. Researchers ran the first two PCR rounds for roughly 10 cycles each with TRBV1-TRBV30 forward primers and a C-beta reverse primer. TCRdb itself ran the multiplex PCR reads through MiXCR, one entry per CDR3 protein. The table shows around 37,000 distinct CDR3 sequences, with around 75% occurring only once. Sequenced input: tumor-adjacent normal liver tissue. The receptors were sampled from a man aged 35 to 55 with primary liver carcinoma and hepatitis B virus infection.

The chain is built from TRBV7-3 and TRBJ2-2; 9 bases agree with TRBD2. The CDR3 is 16 residues long. The V gene's germline CDR1 is SGHTA and CDR2 FQGTGA. V dropped 0 bases and J dropped 1; count of bases not matched to a gene: 0. The CDR3 region is CASSLTTSGNTGELFF. CDR3 DNA: TGTGCCAGCAGCTTAACGACTAGCGGGAACACCGGGGAGCTGTTTTTT. Looking up the rest from reference TRBV7-3 and TRBJ2-2 gives the full variable domain: GAGVSQTPSNKVTEKGKYVELRCDPISGHTALYWYRQSLGQGPEFLIYFQGTGAADDSGLPNDRFFAVRPEGSVSTLKIQRTERGDSAVYLCASSLTTSGNTGELFFGEGSRLTVL.

The chain combines TRBV4-3 with TRBJ1-5; maybe TRBD1 (5 bases). Trimming shortened V by 4 bases and J by 12 bases, and 16 bases separated the two germline ends. CDR1 is LGHNA, CDR2 YSLEER, per germline. The CDR3 has 13 amino acids. The DNA for the CDR3 is TGCGCCAGCAGCCCGTCCAGGGAGCAACTCCAGCATTTT. Protein sequence: CASSPSREQLQHF.

This clonotype was seen only a few times. A much larger clonotype is one base distant, so this may be a read error. This chain joins TRBV5-1 and TRBJ2-3; no reliable D call. The germline V gene encodes CDR1 SGHRS and CDR2 YFSETQ. The CDR3 is 16 amino acids. CDR3 region: CASNLNGRTSTDTQYF. CDR3 bases: TGCGCCAGCAACTTGAACGGCCGCACTAGCACAGATACGCAGTATTTT.

A word on this clonotype: Sequence at one end of the junction differs from germline and may be a read error. J is TRBJ2-7 and V is TRBV11-2; TRBD2 matches 7 bases. The CDR3 loop spans 15 amino acids. The germline V gene encodes CDR1 SGHAT and CDR2 FQNNGV. For the CDR3, the DNA is TGTACCAGCAGCCCCTGGACTAGTTCCTCCTACGAGCAGTATTTC. Encoded protein: CTSSPWTSSSYEQYF.

Comments on this clonotype: Germline and junction disagree at one end, which may indicate a read error. This chain connects TRBV6-1 to TRBJ2-1; possibly TRBD2 for D (5 bases). The CDR3 is 15 residues long. Germline CDR1 and CDR2: MNHNS and SASEGT. As DNA, the CDR3 is TGTGCCTGCAGTGAAGAAGCGGAAGGATACAATGTGCAGTTCTTC. It translates to CACSEEAEGYNVQFF.

Concerning this clonotype itself: Lacking the conserved final phenylalanine or tryptophan, this CDR3 likely reflects a read error. The V and J genes are TRBV6-4 and TRBJ2-3; TRBD1 is a possible D gene (5 bases). Germline V gene lookup returns CDR1 MRHNA and CDR2 SNTAGT. The CDR3 length is 14 residues. The CDR3 DNA reads as TGTGTCAGCAGTGGGGCAGGGAGCACAGATACGCAGTATGTT. Amino acids: CVSSGAGSTDTQYV.

On this clonotype: The junction departs from germline at one end; a sequencing error may be responsible. The chain carries TRBV11-2 and TRBJ2-5, with TRBD2 as a possible D gene (5 bases). The germline CDR1 and CDR2 sequences are SGHAT and FQNNGV. This CDR3 has 16 residues. The CDR3 DNA reads as TGTGCCAGCACCTTAGTGTCCGGGATGTCGCTGGAGACCCAGTACTTC. This gives the protein CASTLVSGMSLETQYF.

A remark on this clonotype: One end of the junction does not line up with germline, which may come from a read error. V is TRBV5-1 and J is TRBJ1-4; the D gene is possibly TRBD1 (5 bases). This CDR3 has 16 amino acids. Per germline, CDR1 SGHRS and CDR2 YFSETQ. CDR3 sequence reads: CTSSRVGDSTNEKLFF. The CDR3, as DNA: TGCACCAGCAGCCGTGTAGGGGACTCAACTAATGAAAAACTGTTTTTT.

As regards this clonotype: Mismatch with germline at one junction end may stem from a read error. This rearrangement joins TRBV5-6 to TRBJ2-5, with D possibly TRBD2 on 5 matching bases. This CDR3 has 14 residues. The germline V gene encodes CDR1 SGHDT and CDR2 YYEEEE. In nucleotides, the CDR3 is TGTGCCAGCATCTTGGAAACTAGCCAAGAGACCCAGTACTTC. Translated: CASILETSQETQYF. Based on the CDR3 plus reference TRBV5-6 and TRBJ2-5, the full variable domain is DAGVTQSPTHLIKTRGQQVTLRCSPKSGHDTVSWYQQALGQGPQFIFQYYEEEERQRGNFPDRFSGHQFPNYSSELNVNALLLGDSALYLCASILETSQETQYFGPGTRLLVL.

Turning to this clonotype: The junction shows a germline mismatch at one end, possibly a read error. The chain is built from TRBV30 and TRBJ1-1; D is uncertain. CDR3 size: 13 residues. CDR1 GTSNPN and CDR2 SVGIG come from the germline V gene (reference sequence). In DNA form, the CDR3 reads TGTGCCTGGAGTATCGGGAGGGCCTGTGAAGCTCTCTTT. Its protein is CAWSIGRACEALF.

On this clonotype: This CDR3 fails to terminate in the conserved phenylalanine or tryptophan, so it likely reflects a read error. The gene calls are TRBV5-1 and TRBJ2-1; no clear D. The CDR3 contains 14 residues. Germline-derived CDR1 and CDR2 are SGHRS and YFSETQ. CDR3 sequence (DNA): TGCACCAGCAGCTTAAGTGGCGGATACAATGAGCAGTTCCTC. Its protein is CTSSLSGGYNEQFL.

With respect to this clonotype: The CDR3 does not close with the conserved phenylalanine or tryptophan, likely indicating a read error. In DNA form, the CDR3 reads TGTGCCAGCTACCATGAGGGTGAGCGGTACACTGAAGCTTTCTGT. It yields the protein CASYHEGERYTEAFC. The rearrangement joins TRBV5-5 to TRBJ1-1; D not resolved. Trimming cost V 7 bases and J 3 bases, with 19 bases left between them. The CDR3 loop spans 15 amino acids. The germline V gene encodes CDR1 SGHKS and CDR2 YYEKEE (reference sequence).

This chain connects TRBV30 to TRBJ1-1; TRBD1 agrees at 8 bases. In germline, CDR1 is GTSNPN, CDR2 SVGIG (reference sequence). This CDR3 has 12 residues. The CDR3 DNA reads as TGTGTCTTGGACAGGGAGGCCACTGAAGCTTTCTTT. This gives the protein CVLDREATEAFF.

On this clonotype itself: A much larger clone lies a single base off, so this may be a read error. The CDR3 does not end in the conserved phenylalanine or tryptophan, so this is likely a read error. The J gene is TRBJ1-5, the V gene TRBV7-8, with TRBD1 identical over 7 bases. The closer fit of TRBJ2-3 to the DNA end suggests the J call may be wrong. Germline assignment: CDR1 SGHVS and CDR2 FQNEAQ. The CDR3 covers 14 residues. The CDR3 DNA follows: TGTGCCAGCAGCTTCGGGACAGTCTATCAGCCCCAGTATTCT. Its protein product is CASSFGTVYQPQYS.

Turning to this clonotype: No conserved phenylalanine or tryptophan is present at the end of the CDR3, so a read error is the likely explanation. The DNA for the CDR3 is TGTGCCAGCAGTGACAGTTTAACCGAAAACAATGAGCAGTTCTCA. It yields the protein CASSDSLTENNEQFS. This sequence joins TRBV7-9 and TRBJ2-1; tentatively, D is TRBD1 (5 bases). V lost 6 bases and J lost 5, with 17 bases in between. Looked up from germline, CDR1 is SEHNR and CDR2 is FQNEAQ (reference sequence). The CDR3 runs to 15 residues.

A remark on this clonotype: Mismatch with germline at one junction end may stem from a read error. The V call is TRBV29-1, the J call TRBJ2-3; D is perhaps TRBD1 (6 bases). The CDR3 sequence is 11 residues long. CDR1 and CDR2 (germline): SQVTM, ANQGSEA. The CDR3 reads CGFGGTDMQYF. The CDR3 nucleotides read TGCGGTTTTGGGGGCACAGATATGCAGTATTTT.

With regard to this clonotype: One junction end disagrees with the germline gene, perhaps due to a read error. The rearrangement joins TRBV5-6 to TRBJ1-5, with 7 bases lining up with TRBD1. Germline CDR1 reads SGHDT; CDR2 reads YYEEEE. This CDR3 has 15 amino acids. Written as DNA, the CDR3 is TGTGCCAGCAGATTCGGAGGGGGCGGCAATCATCCCCAGCATTTT. It encodes CASRFGGGGNHPQHF.

This clonotype came up a few times. A much larger clonotype is one base distant, so this may be a read error. The chain has TRBV5-1 and TRBJ2-2; D is unresolved. Germline V gene data show CDR1 as SGHRS and CDR2 as YFSETQ. The CDR3 totals 18 residues. V shed 3 bases and J shed 4 bases, with 22 bases lying between them. The CDR3 protein is CASSSAASGQQITGELFF. For the CDR3, the DNA is TGCGCCAGCAGCTCGGCGGCTTCAGGCCAACAAATCACCGGGGAGCTGTTTTTT.

This clonotype has just a few counts. This sequence joins TRBV6-2 or TRBV6-3 and TRBJ2-2; unclear D gene. The CDR3 loop spans 16 amino acids. CDR1 is MNHEY, CDR2 SVGEGT, per germline. V was pared by 4 bases and J by 8 bases, with 20 bases between. Here the CDR3 DNA reads TGTGCCAGCAGTTCTTCCGGAGAGATGAAGACTGGGGAGCTGTTTTTT. Encoded protein: CASSSSGEMKTGELFF.

In this sample, this clonotype turned up many times. The rearrangement links TRBV19 to TRBJ1-1, with D possibly matching TRBD1 (5 bases). In germline, CDR1 is LNHDA, CDR2 SQIVND (reference sequence). The CDR3 contains 15 residues. V was pared by 2 bases and J by 8 bases, with 18 bases between. CDR3 region: CASSIYPPRGGEAFF. In DNA form, the CDR3 reads TGTGCCAGTAGTATATACCCCCCTCGGGGGGGAGAAGCTTTCTTT.

There are a few counts of this clonotype. An end of the junction does not agree with germline; a read error may underlie this. This rearrangement joins TRBV5-4 to TRBJ2-7; 10 positions match TRBD1. Per germline, CDR1 SGHNT and CDR2 YYREEE (reference sequence). This CDR3 is built from 14 residues. CDR3 protein: CVSSPERTGGEQYF. The DNA for the CDR3 is TGTGTCAGCAGCCCTGAAAGGACAGGGGGAGAGCAGTACTTC.

For this clonotype: Mismatch with germline at one junction end may stem from a read error. The chain combines TRBV30 with TRBJ2-1; 7 bases match TRBD2. CDR3 length: 13 residues. Germline CDR1 reads GTSNPN; CDR2 reads SVGIG (reference sequence). This chain's CDR3 is CSWNPSGNNEQFF. The CDR3, as DNA: TGTTCCTGGAATCCCAGCGGGAACAACGAGCAGTTCTTC.

About this clonotype: One end of the junction varies from germline; a read error may be responsible. This chain links TRBV4-1 with TRBJ2-3; 11 bases fit TRBD1. The V gene's germline CDR1 is MGHRA and CDR2 YSYEKL. This CDR3 region has 15 residues. The CDR3 DNA reads as TGCGCCAGCAGCCAATCAGGACAGGGGGCTGATACGCATTATTTT. It specifies CASSQSGQGADTHYF.

This clonotype was observed at least ten times. This chain joins TRBV7-9 and TRBJ1-4, with TRBD1 identical over 7 bases. The J segment lost 5 bases and the V segment lost 5 bases, leaving 5 bases of the junction unmatched. From germline, CDR1 is SEHNR and CDR2 FQNEAQ (reference sequence). The CDR3 has 14 amino acids. This CDR3 is CASSPDRENEKLFF. CDR3 in DNA: TGTGCCAGCAGCCCAGACAGGGAGAATGAAAAACTGTTTTTT.

Note on this clonotype: Sequence at one end of the junction differs from germline and may be a read error. The CDR3 nucleotides are TGTGCCAGTGGGGGGACCGGTTCCTGCGAGCAGTATTTC. Its protein is CASGGTGSCEQYF. V is TRBV12-5 and J is TRBJ2-7, with a possible D match to TRBD2 (6 bases). The V gene's germline CDR1 is LGHNT and CDR2 FRNRAP. The CDR3 loop spans 13 amino acids.

Comment on this clonotype: The junction departs from germline at one end; a sequencing error may be responsible. V gene TRBV4-2 combines with J gene TRBJ2-7; D tentatively reads TRBD1 or TRBD2 (5 bases each). Germline V gene data show CDR1 as LGHNA and CDR2 as YNFKEQ. This CDR3 has 15 amino acids. This CDR3 reads CASSQDKGSGHEQYF. The CDR3 region has the DNA TGTGCCAGCAGCCAAGATAAGGGGAGCGGACACGAGCAGTATTTC.

In the case of this clonotype: One end of the junction varies from germline; a read error may be responsible. The chain is built from TRBV6-5 and TRBJ2-4, with D uncertain. CDR3 length: 16 residues. Germline lookup yields CDR1 MNHEY and CDR2 SVGAGI. DNA for the CDR3: TGTGCCAGCAGTCACTCAGGATGGTTTGCCAAAAACATTCAGTACTTC. Translation: CASSHSGWFAKNIQYF.

The chain recombines TRBV20-1 with TRBJ1-2; 7 positions match TRBD1. This CDR3 is 12 amino acids long. Per germline, CDR1 DFQATT and CDR2 SNEGSKA (reference sequence). The CDR3 bases are TGCAGCGCTGCCACGGGACAGCGTGGCTACACCTTC. As protein: CSAATGQRGYTF.

Points on this clonotype: A much more abundant neighbour one base away suggests this may be a read error. The chain uses TRBV19 and TRBJ2-7; 7 positions match TRBD2. The CDR3 contains 14 residues. CDR1 and CDR2 from the germline V gene are LNHDA and SQIVND (reference sequence). Trimming took 8 bases from V and 6 from J; bases not matched to a gene: 13. The CDR3, as DNA: TGTGCCAGTGCACCAGTCGGACTAGAGTCCGAGCAGTACTTC. Its translation: CASAPVGLESEQYF.

As concerns this clonotype: Relative to the germline gene, one junction end is altered; a read error may explain this. The chain joins TRBV5-1 to TRBJ2-2; D is undetermined. Looked up from germline, CDR1 is SGHRS and CDR2 is YFSETQ. The CDR3 runs to 15 residues. The CDR3, as DNA: TGCGCCAGTAGCTTGGGCTTACTGGGCACAGGGGAGCTGTTTTTT. Its protein product is CASSLGLLGTGELFF. Drawing the rest from reference TRBV5-1 and TRBJ2-2, the complete variable domain is KAGVTQTPRYLIKTRGQQVTLSCSPISGHRSVSWYQQTPGQGLQFLFEYFSETQRNKGNFPGRFSGRQFSNSRSEMNVSTLELGDSALYLCASSLGLLGTGELFFGEGSRLTVL.

In this sample, this clonotype is medium-sized. This rearrangement joins TRBV29-1 to TRBJ1-2, with D perhaps TRBD1 (5 bases). The germline gives CDR1 SQVTM, CDR2 ANQGSEA. Trimming removed 4 bases from V and 0 bases from J, with 24 bases in between. The CDR3 spans 18 residues. The chain's CDR3 is CSVGAPTGTQVANYGYTF. CDR3 coding DNA: TGCAGCGTTGGGGCACCAACAGGAACTCAAGTGGCTAACTATGGCTACACCTTC.

In its sample, this clonotype was seen once. The chain combines TRBV29-1 with TRBJ2-1; 7 nucleotides align to TRBD2. The CDR3 runs 14 residues. CDR1 and CDR2 from the germline V gene are SQVTM and ANQGSEA. V shed 7 bases and J 9 bases; nucleotides not matched to a gene: 15. CDR3 loop: CSGGGSCSHIEQFF. Written as DNA, the CDR3 is TGCAGCGGGGGGGGGAGCTGCTCCCACATTGAGCAGTTCTTC.